This T cell receptor (beta chain) was recorded in a study of vaccination and CD4 T cells after COVID-19. Background on the study: Convalescent donors were composed of six males and four females, of whom two were Hispanic. Control cultures were supplied with a CEFX pool, an HIV-1 Nef pool, or no peptide at all.

This CDR3 is built from 19 residues. Germline V gene lookup returns CDR1 SEHNR and CDR2 FQNEAQ (reference sequence). After removal of 7 bases from V and 4 bases from J, the junction contained 21 bases not matched to a gene. This clonotype has a handful of counts. The antigen is not known. Cultured CD4+ T-cell DNA underwent Oncomine TCR Beta short-read sequencing. The template was genomic DNA from cultured CD4+ T cells. A single record per CDR3 protein comes from TCRdb applying MiXCR to the PCR reads. The table shows some 10,000 distinct CDR3 sequences, with 34% occurring only once. Treatment noted: roughly nine-day PBMC culture with coronavirus spike peptide pools or control peptides (ViraFEST assay). Those CD4+ T cells from the unexposed donor predate the COVID-19 pandemic (2011-2018). Peptide pool stimulation in ViraFEST expanded antigen-specific T cells, whose TCRs were then sequenced. SARS-CoV-2 S/N and four cold-coronavirus spikes were used to probe unexposed-donor CD4+ T cells, cells permitting.

The sequencing input was CD4+ T cells from blood, cultured in vitro. The clonotype originates from a human donor in good health. The chain uses TRBV7-9 and TRBJ2-2, with TRBD1 matching 7 bases. CDR3 loop: CASTPRGWNRRQGTGELFF. DNA of the CDR3: TGTGCCAGCACCCCTCGGGGTTGGAACAGACGACAGGGCACCGGGGAGCTGTTTTTT.